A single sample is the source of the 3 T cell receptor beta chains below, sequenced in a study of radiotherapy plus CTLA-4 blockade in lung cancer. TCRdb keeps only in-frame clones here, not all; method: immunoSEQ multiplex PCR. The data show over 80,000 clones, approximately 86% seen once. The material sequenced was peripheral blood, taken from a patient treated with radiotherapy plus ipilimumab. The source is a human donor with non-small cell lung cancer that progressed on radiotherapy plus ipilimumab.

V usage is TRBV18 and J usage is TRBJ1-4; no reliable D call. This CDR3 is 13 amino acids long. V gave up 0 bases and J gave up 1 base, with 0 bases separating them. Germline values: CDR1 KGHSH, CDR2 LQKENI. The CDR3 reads CASSPPTNEKLFF. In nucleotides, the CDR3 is TGTGCCAGCTCACCACCAACTAATGAAAAACTGTTTTTT.

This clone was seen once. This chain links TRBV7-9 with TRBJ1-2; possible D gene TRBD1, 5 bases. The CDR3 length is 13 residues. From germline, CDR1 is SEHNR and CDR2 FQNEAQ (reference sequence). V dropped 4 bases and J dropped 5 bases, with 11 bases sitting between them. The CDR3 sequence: CASSWDGIYGYTF. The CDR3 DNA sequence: TGTGCCAGCAGCTGGGACGGAATATATGGCTACACCTTC.

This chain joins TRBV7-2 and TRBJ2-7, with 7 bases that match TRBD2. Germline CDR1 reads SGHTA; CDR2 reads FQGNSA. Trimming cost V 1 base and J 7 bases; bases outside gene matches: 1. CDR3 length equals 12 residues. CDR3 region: CASSLGGGEQYF. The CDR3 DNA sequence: TGTGCCAGCAGCTTAGGCGGGGGAGAGCAGTACTTC.